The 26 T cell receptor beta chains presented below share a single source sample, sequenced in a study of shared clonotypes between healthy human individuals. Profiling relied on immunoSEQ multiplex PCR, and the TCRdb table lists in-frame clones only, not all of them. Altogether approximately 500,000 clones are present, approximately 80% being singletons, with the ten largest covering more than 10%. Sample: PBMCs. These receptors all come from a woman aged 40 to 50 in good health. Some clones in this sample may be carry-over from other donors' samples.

CDR3 sequence (DNA): TGTGCCACCAGCAGGGAGGGATGGAGTGAGCAGTTCTTC. Amino acid sequence: CATSREGWSEQFF. The chain couples TRBV15 to TRBJ2-1; TRBD2 might be the D (6 bases). CDR1 is LNHNV and CDR2 is YYDKDF in the germline V gene (reference sequence). The CDR3 is 13 amino acids. V was clipped by 3 bases and J by 9 bases, with 12 bases between them.

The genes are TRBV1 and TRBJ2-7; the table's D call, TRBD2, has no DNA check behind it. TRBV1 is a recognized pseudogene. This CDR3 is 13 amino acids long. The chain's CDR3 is CTPTGLEGYEQYF. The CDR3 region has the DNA TGCACCCCCACGGGACTAGAGGGGTACGAGCAGTACTTC.

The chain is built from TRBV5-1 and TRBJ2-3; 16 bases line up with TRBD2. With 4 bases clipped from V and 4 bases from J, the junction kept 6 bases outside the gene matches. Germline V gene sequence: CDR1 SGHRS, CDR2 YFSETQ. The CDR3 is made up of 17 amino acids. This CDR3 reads CASSAGTSGRASDTQYF. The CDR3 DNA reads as TGCGCCAGCAGCGCCGGGACTAGCGGGAGGGCCTCAGATACGCAGTATTTT.

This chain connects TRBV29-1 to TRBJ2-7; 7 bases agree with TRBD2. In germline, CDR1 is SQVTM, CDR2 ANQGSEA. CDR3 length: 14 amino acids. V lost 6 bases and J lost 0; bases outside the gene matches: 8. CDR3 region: CSVLTRDYSYEQYF. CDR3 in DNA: TGCAGCGTATTGACAAGGGACTACTCCTACGAGCAGTACTTC.

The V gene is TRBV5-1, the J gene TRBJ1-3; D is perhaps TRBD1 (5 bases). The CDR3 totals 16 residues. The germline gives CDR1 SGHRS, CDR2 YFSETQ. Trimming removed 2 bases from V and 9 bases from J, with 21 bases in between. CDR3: CASSLSGTPAGGTIYF. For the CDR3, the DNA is TGCGCCAGCAGCTTATCCGGGACCCCAGCCGGGGGCACCATATATTTT.

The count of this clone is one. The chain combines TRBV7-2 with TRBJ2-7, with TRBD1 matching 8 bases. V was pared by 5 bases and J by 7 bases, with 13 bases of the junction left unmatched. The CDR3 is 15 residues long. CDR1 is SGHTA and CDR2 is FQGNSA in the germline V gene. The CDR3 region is CASSLSRGLGREQYF. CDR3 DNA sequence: TGTGCCAGCAGCCTCAGCAGGGGGCTTGGTAGAGAGCAGTACTTC.

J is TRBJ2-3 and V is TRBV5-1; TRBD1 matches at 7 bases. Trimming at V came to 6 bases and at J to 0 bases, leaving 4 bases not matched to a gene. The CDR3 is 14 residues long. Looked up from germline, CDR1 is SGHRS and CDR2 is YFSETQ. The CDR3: CASTHRGSTDTQYF. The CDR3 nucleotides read TGCGCCAGCACTCACAGGGGAAGCACAGATACGCAGTATTTT.

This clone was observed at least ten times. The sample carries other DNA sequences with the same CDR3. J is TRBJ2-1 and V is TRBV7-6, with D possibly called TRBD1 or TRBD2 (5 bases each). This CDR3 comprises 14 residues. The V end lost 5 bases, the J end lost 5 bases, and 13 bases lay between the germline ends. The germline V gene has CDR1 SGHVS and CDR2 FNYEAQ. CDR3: CASSAWGSDNEQFF. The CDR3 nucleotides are TGTGCCAGCAGCGCGTGGGGGAGTGACAATGAGCAGTTCTTC.

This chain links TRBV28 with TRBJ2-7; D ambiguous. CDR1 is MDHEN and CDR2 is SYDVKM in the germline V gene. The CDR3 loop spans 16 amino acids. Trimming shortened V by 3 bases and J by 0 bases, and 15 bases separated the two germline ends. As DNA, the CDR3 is TGTGCCAGCAGTTTGAGGTCTGTCTCGAGCTCCTACGAGCAGTACTTC. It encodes CASSLRSVSSSYEQYF.

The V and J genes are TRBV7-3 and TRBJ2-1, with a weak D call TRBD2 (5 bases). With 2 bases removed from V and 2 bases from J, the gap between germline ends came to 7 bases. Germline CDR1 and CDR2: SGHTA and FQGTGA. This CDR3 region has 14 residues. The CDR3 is CASSLGGTYNEQFF. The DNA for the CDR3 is TGTGCCAGCAGCTTAGGAGGAACCTACAATGAGCAGTTCTTC.

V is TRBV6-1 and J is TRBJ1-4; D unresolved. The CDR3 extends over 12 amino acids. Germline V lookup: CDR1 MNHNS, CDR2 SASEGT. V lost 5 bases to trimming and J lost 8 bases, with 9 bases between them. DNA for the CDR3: TGTGCCAGCAGTTCCCTGGGAGAAAAACTGTTTTTT. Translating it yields CASSSLGEKLFF.

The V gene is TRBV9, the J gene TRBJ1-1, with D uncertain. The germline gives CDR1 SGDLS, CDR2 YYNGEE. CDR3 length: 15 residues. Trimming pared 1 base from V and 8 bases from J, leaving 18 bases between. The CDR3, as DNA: TGTGCCAGCAGCGTAAGTAAGGGAGGAATGGCCGAAGCTTTCTTT. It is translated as CASSVSKGGMAEAFF. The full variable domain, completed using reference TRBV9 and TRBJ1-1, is DSGVTQTPKHLITATGQRVTLRCSPRSGDLSVYWYQQSLDQGLQFLIQYYNGEERAKGNILERFSAQQFPDLHSELNLSSLELGDSALYFCASSVSKGGMAEAFFGQGTRLTVV.

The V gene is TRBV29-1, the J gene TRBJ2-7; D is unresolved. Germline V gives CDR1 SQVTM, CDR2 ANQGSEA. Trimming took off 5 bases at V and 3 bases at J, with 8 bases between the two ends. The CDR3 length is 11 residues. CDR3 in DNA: TGCAGCGTTCAGGACGGCTACGAGCAGTACTTC. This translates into CSVQDGYEQYF.

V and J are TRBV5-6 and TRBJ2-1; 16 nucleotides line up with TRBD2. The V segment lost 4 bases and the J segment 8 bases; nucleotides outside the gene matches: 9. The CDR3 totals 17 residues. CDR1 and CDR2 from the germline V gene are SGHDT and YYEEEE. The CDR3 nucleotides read TGTGCCAGCAGCGACGGGACTAGCGGGAGGGCCGTAGATGAGCAGTTCTTC. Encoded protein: CASSDGTSGRAVDEQFF.

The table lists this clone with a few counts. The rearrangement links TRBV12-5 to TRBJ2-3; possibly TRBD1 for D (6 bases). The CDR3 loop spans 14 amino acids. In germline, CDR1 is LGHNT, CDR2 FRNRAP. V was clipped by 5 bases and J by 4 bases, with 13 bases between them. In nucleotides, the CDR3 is TGTGCTAGTGGTCCGCAGGACAGTGCAGATACGCAGTATTTT. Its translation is CASGPQDSADTQYF.

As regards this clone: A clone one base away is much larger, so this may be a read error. CDR3 sequence (DNA): TGTGCTAGTGGTTTAGGAAGGAGCACTGAAGCTTTCTTT. Protein product: CASGLGRSTEAFF. The chain uses TRBV12-5 and TRBJ1-1; D remains unclear. Per germline, CDR1 LGHNT and CDR2 FRNRAP. CDR3 size: 13 residues. With 3 bases removed from V and 4 bases from J, the gap between germline ends came to 9 bases.

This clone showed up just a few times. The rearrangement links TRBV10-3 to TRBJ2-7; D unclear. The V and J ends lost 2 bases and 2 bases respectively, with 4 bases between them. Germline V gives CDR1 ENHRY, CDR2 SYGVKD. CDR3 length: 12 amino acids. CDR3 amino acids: CAISETPYEQYF. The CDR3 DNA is TGTGCCATCAGTGAGACCCCCTACGAGCAGTACTTC.

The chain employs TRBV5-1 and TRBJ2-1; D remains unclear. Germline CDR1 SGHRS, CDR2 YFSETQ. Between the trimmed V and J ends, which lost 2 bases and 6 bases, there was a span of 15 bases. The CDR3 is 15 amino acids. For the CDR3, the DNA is TGCGCCAGCAGCTTAAGCGCCGGGCGACGCAATGAGCAGTTCTTC. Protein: CASSLSAGRRNEQFF.

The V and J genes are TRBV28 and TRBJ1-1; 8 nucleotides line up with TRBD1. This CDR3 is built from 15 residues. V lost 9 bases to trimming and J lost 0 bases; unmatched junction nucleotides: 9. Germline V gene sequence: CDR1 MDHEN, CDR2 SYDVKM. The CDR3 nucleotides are TGTGCCAGTCTATCAGGGGGCCTAGTGAACACTGAAGCTTTCTTT. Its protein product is CASLSGGLVNTEAFF.

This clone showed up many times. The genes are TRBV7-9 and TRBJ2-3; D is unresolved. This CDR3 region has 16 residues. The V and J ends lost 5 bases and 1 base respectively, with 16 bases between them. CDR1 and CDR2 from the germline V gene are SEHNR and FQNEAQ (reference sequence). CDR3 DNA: TGTGCCAGCAGCCCTCGGGTCCTCGCCGGCACAGATACGCAGTATTTT. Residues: CASSPRVLAGTDTQYF.

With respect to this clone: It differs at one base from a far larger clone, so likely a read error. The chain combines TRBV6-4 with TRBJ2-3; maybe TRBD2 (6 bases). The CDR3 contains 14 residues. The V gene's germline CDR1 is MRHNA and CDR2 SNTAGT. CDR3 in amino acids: CASSDKGGTATQYF. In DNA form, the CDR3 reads TGTGCCAGCAGTGATAAGGGAGGCACAGCTACGCAGTATTTT.

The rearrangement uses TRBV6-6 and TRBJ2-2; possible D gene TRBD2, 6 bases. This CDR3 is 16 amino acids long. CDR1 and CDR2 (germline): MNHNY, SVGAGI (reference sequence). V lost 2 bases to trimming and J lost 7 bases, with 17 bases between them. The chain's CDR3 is CASSYAELEEGGELFF. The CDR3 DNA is TGTGCCAGCAGTTACGCGGAGCTTGAGGAGGGCGGGGAGCTGTTTTTT.

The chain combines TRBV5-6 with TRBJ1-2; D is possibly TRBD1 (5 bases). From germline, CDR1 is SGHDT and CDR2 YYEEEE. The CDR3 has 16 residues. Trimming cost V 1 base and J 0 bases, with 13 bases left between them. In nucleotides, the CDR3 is TGTGCCAGCAGCTTGACGCCGGACAATTCTAACTATGGCTACACCTTC. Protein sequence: CASSLTPDNSNYGYTF. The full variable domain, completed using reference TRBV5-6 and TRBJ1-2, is DAGVTQSPTHLIKTRGQQVTLRCSPKSGHDTVSWYQQALGQGPQFIFQYYEEEERQRGNFPDRFSGHQFPNYSSELNVNALLLGDSALYLCASSLTPDNSNYGYTFGSGTRLTVV.

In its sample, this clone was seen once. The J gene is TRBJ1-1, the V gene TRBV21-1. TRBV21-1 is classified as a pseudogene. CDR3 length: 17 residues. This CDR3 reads CASSNALPGPMNTEAFF. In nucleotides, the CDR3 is TGTGCCAGCAGCAACGCGCTACCCGGACCAATGAACACTGAAGCTTTCTTT.

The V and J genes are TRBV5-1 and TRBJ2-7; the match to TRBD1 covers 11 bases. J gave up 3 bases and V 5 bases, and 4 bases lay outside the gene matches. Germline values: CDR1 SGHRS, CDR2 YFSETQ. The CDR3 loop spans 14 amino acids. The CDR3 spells CASRSGTGGYEQYF. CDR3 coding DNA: TGCGCCAGCAGGTCCGGGACAGGGGGCTACGAGCAGTACTTC.

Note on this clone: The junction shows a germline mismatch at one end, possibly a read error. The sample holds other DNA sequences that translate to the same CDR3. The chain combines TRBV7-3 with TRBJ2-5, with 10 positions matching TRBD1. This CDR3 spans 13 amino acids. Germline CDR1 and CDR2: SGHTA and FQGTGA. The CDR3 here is CASSPGQGETQYF. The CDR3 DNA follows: TGTGCCAGCAGCCCTGGACAGGGGGAGACCCAATACTTC.